This T cell receptor beta chain was retrieved from a study of immune characterization of retroperitoneal liposarcoma. Each CDR3 protein gets one entry after TCRdb re-called the PCR reads with MiXCR. The sample yields 2,900 or so distinct CDR3 sequences, 40% to 50% seen once. The germline V gene encodes CDR1 MNHNS and CDR2 SASEGT. This CDR3 has 15 amino acids. Trimming took 6 bases from V and 3 from J; bases not matched to a gene: 7. The TCR sequence derives from a male donor with retroperitoneal liposarcoma. The chain has TRBV6-1 and TRBJ2-1; 8 bases fit TRBD1. The sample comprised tumor tissue. The CDR3 here is CASRPSGQVYNEQFF. CDR3 bases: TGTGCCAGCAGGCCATCGGGACAGGTCTACAATGAGCAGTTCTTC.